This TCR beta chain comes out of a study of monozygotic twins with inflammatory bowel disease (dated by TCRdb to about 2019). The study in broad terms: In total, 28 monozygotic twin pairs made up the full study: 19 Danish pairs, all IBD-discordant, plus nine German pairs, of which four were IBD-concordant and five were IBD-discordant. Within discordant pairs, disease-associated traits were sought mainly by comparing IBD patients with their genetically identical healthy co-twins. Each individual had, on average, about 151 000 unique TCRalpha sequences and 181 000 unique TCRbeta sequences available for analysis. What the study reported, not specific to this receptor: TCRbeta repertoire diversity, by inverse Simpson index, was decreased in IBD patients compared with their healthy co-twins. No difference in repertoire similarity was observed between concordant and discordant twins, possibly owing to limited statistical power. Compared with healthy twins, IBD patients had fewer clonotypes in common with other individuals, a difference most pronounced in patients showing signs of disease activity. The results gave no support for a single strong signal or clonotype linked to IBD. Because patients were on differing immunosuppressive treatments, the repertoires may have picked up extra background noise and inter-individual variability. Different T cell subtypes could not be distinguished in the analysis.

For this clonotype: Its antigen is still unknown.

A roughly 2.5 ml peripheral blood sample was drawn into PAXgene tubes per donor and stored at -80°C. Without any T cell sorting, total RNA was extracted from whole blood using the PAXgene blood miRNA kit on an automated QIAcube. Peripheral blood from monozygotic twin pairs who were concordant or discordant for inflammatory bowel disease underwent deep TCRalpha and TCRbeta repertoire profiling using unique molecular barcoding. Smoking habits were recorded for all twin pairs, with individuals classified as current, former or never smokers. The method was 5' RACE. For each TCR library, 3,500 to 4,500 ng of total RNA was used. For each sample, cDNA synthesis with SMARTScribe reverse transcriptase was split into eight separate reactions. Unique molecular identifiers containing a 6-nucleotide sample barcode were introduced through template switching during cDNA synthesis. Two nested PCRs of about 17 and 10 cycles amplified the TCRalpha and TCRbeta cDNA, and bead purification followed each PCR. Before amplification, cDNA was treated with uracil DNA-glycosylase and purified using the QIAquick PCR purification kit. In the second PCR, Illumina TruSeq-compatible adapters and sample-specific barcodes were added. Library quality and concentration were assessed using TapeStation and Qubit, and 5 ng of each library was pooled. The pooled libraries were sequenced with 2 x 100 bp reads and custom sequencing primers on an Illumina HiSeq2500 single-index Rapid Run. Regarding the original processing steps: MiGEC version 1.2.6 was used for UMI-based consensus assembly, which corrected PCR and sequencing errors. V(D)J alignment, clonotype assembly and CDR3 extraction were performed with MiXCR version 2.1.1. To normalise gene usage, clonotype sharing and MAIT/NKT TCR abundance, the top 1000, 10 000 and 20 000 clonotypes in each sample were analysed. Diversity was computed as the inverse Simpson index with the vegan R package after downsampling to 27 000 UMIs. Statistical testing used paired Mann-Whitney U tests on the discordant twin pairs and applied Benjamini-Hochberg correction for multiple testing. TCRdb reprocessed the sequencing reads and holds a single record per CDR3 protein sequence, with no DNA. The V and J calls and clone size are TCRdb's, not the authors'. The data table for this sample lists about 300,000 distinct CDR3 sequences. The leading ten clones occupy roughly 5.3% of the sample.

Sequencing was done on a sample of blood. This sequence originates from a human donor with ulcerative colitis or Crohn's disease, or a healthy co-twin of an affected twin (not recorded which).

The CDR3 in this case is CASSYGPLETQYF. Recombination linked TRBV6-5 to TRBJ2-5; TCRdb proposes TRBD1, but this gene call is untestable without DNA. The germline V gene sets CDR1 to MNHEY and CDR2 to SVGAGI. The CDR3 goes from the cysteine to the phenylalanine over 13 residues. Only the protein sequence is given.